This TCR beta chain appears in the sequencing data of a study of T cells in Graves' hyperthyroidism and ophthalmopathy. Exclusion followed for patients with uncontrolled infection, other autoimmune disease, pregnancy or lactation. Any symptoms of ophthalmopathy came after the first hyperthyroidism diagnosis, from which the blood sample dates. This clonotype was detected ten times or more. Germline values: CDR1 SNHLY, CDR2 FYNNEI. V lost 7 bases and J 7 bases, leaving 17 bases between the germline ends. This CDR3 is built from 14 residues. TCR beta CDR3 regions were amplified from RNA transcripts. First-round RT-PCR of the TCR CDR3 relied on the HTBI primer set. MiXCR was run by TCRdb on the multiplex PCR reads, yielding one entry per CDR3 protein. Altogether under 750,000 distinct CDR3 sequences are present, under 20% being singletons, with the ten largest covering around 17%.

This chain connects TRBV2 to TRBJ1-5, with D unclear. The sample consisted of blood. The TCR originated in a woman between 45 and 60 years old with Graves' hyperthyroidism that later progressed to Graves' ophthalmopathy. The CDR3 DNA reads TGTGCCAGCAAAGGGCAGGCCGAGGGACAGCCCCAGCATTTT. Residues: CASKGQAEGQPQHF.